One sample yielded the 15 T cell receptor beta chains listed below, sequenced in a study of Ad26.COV2.S vaccination and SARS-CoV-2 variants. Regarding treatment: around 19 received Ad26.COV2.S at low or high dose, single or two shots; about 5 received placebo; per-sample allocation not given. Day 63 following the first vaccine or placebo injection was when the samples were taken. Here immunoSEQ multiplex PCR was the method, and the copy in TCRdb shows in-frame clones only, minus some. The repertoire holds around 320,000 clones, with around 86% as singletons. This specimen was peripheral blood, taken in a trial of Ad26.COV2.S vaccine versus placebo. The origin of the receptors is a person between 18 and 59 years old who received the Ad26.COV2.S COVID-19 vaccine or a placebo.

The rearrangement joins TRBV19 to TRBJ2-5; D perhaps matches TRBD1 (6 bases). Trimming took off 1 base at V and 4 bases at J, with 7 bases between the two ends. The V gene's germline CDR1 is LNHDA and CDR2 SQIVND (reference sequence). The CDR3 covers 13 residues. The CDR3, as DNA: TGTGCCAGTAGTATAGGGGACACAGAGACCCAGTACTTC. This sequence encodes CASSIGDTETQYF. The variable domain in full, completed from reference TRBV19 and TRBJ2-5, reads DGGITQSPKYLFRKEGQNVTLSCEQNLNHDAMYWYRQDPGQGLRLIYYSQIVNDFQKGDIAEGYSVSREKKESFPLTVTSAQKNPTAFYLCASSIGDTETQYFGPGTRLLVL.

This rearrangement joins TRBV11-1 to TRBJ1-2; 7 bases match TRBD1. Germline V CDR1 and CDR2: SGHAT, FQDESV (reference sequence). There are 13 residues in the CDR3. Losses at the gene ends were 5 bases for V and 7 bases for J; bases not matched to a gene: 7. The CDR3 loop is CASSQDRHLGYTF. CDR3 in DNA: TGTGCCAGCAGCCAGGACAGGCATCTTGGCTACACCTTC.

Details on this clone: The sample has other DNA sequences that encode this CDR3 too. CDR3 DNA: TGCGCCAGCAGCTTGGGACAGGGAGGCACTGAAGCTTTCTTT. It yields the protein CASSLGQGGTEAFF. The chain is built from TRBV5-1 and TRBJ1-1; TRBD1 matches at 7 bases. Trimming at V came to 0 bases and at J to 4 bases, leaving 3 bases not matched to a gene. The CDR3 extends over 14 amino acids. The germline V gene encodes CDR1 SGHRS and CDR2 YFSETQ.

The chain links TRBV2 to TRBJ1-4; no clear D gene. Germline CDR1 reads SNHLY; CDR2 reads FYNNEI. CDR3 length: 11 amino acids. V was shortened by 4 bases and J by 8 bases, with 5 bases between the two germline ends. CDR3 sequence reads: CASSGREKLFF. CDR3 coding DNA: TGTGCCAGCAGTGGGCGCGAAAAACTGTTTTTT.

V and J are TRBV5-1 and TRBJ2-1; unclear D gene. Trimming took 0 bases from V and 8 from J, leaving 9 bases between them. In germline, CDR1 is SGHRS, CDR2 YFSETQ. The CDR3 spans 13 residues. The CDR3 spells CASSLVTRYEQFF. CDR3 bases: TGCGCCAGCAGCTTGGTAACACGTTATGAGCAGTTCTTC. The full variable domain, completed using reference TRBV5-1 and TRBJ2-1, is KAGVTQTPRYLIKTRGQQVTLSCSPISGHRSVSWYQQTPGQGLQFLFEYFSETQRNKGNFPGRFSGRQFSNSRSEMNVSTLELGDSALYLCASSLVTRYEQFFGPGTRLTVL.

The chain recombines TRBV5-4 with TRBJ1-1; a possible D gene is TRBD1 (6 bases). CDR1 is SGHNT and CDR2 is YYREEE in the germline V gene (reference sequence). The V end was cut by 0 bases, the J end by 5 bases, with 14 bases between. The CDR3 consists of 15 residues. The CDR3: CASSLGAGQITEAFF. The CDR3 coding sequence is TGTGCCAGCAGCTTGGGCGCCGGACAGATAACTGAAGCTTTCTTT. The whole variable domain, remainder taken from reference TRBV5-4 and TRBJ1-1, is ETGVTQSPTHLIKTRGQQVTLRCSSQSGHNTVSWYQQALGQGPQFIFQYYREEENGRGNFPPRFSGLQFPNYSSELNVNALELDDSALYLCASSLGAGQITEAFFGQGTRLTVV.

This clone showed up just once. The chain combines TRBV5-1 with TRBJ1-4, with 12 bases that match TRBD1. CDR1 is SGHRS, CDR2 YFSETQ, per germline. The CDR3 extends over 14 amino acids. J was trimmed by 10 bases and V by 4 bases; bases with no gene match: 5. CDR3 loop: CASSLGQGARKLFF. DNA of the CDR3: TGCGCCAGCAGCCTGGGACAGGGGGCTCGAAAACTGTTTTTT.

The chain links TRBV10-1 to TRBJ1-4; D remains unclear. The germline V and J ends were trimmed by 8 bases and 7 bases, with 17 bases remaining between them. The germline CDR1 and CDR2 sequences are WNHNN and SYGVQD (reference sequence). The CDR3 spans 14 residues. This CDR3 is CASHEREVGEKLFF. The CDR3 nucleotides read TGCGCCAGCCACGAACGAGAGGTTGGTGAAAAACTGTTTTTT.

V is TRBV6-6 and J is TRBJ1-2, with D perhaps matching TRBD1 (6 bases). The V gene's germline CDR1 is MNHNY and CDR2 SVGAGI (reference sequence). V lost 6 bases to trimming and J lost 5 bases, with 13 bases between them. The CDR3 consists of 13 residues. Here the CDR3 reads CASRSDRLYGYTF. The CDR3 nucleotides read TGTGCCAGCAGATCGGACAGACTTTATGGCTACACCTTC.

The chain joins TRBV6-5 to TRBJ1-2, with a tentative D call TRBD1 (6 bases). Trimming stripped 5 bases from V and 5 bases from J, with 9 bases between. The CDR3 loop spans 12 amino acids. The germline V gene encodes CDR1 MNHEY and CDR2 SVGAGI. The CDR3 sequence is CASSTGMYGYTF. In nucleotides, the CDR3 is TGTGCCAGCAGTACAGGGATGTATGGCTACACCTTC.

The J gene is TRBJ2-3, the V gene TRBV2, with D uncertain. Between the trimmed V and J ends, which lost 7 bases and 3 bases, there was a span of 2 bases. This CDR3 comprises 10 residues. In germline, CDR1 is SNHLY, CDR2 FYNNEI. CDR3 sequence: CASTTDTQYF. DNA for the CDR3: TGTGCCAGCACTACAGATACGCAGTATTTT.

The rearrangement links TRBV5-1 to TRBJ2-2, with TRBD1 matching 8 bases. Per the germline V gene, CDR1 is SGHRS and CDR2 is YFSETQ. The CDR3 loop spans 16 amino acids. With 3 bases clipped from V and 5 bases from J, the junction kept 9 bases outside the gene matches. CDR3 loop: CASSSPGTGGTGELFF. CDR3 DNA: TGCGCCAGCAGCTCCCCTGGGACAGGCGGAACCGGGGAGCTGTTTTTT.

The rearrangement links TRBV11-2 to TRBJ1-2; D might be TRBD1 (5 bases). This CDR3 spans 14 amino acids. The V gene lost 5 bases and the J gene lost 5 bases, with 15 bases spanning the gap. Germline V gives CDR1 SGHAT, CDR2 FQNNGV. The CDR3 spells CASSTLRGGYGYTF. In DNA form, the CDR3 reads TGTGCCAGCAGCACCCTAAGGGGTGGGTATGGCTACACCTTC.

V and J are TRBV9 and TRBJ1-2; 7 positions agree with TRBD1. V lost 0 bases to trimming and J lost 5 bases; unmatched junction nucleotides: 4. The CDR3 is 14 residues long. Germline CDR1 and CDR2: SGDLS and YYNGEE. Here the CDR3 DNA reads TGTGCCAGCAGCGTAGTATCAGGGGGGTATGGCTACACCTTC. Residues: CASSVVSGGYGYTF. The full variable domain, in which reference TRBV9 and TRBJ1-2 provide the parts outside the CDR3, is DSGVTQTPKHLITATGQRVTLRCSPRSGDLSVYWYQQSLDQGLQFLIQYYNGEERAKGNILERFSAQQFPDLHSELNLSSLELGDSALYFCASSVVSGGYGYTFGSGTRLTVV.

This chain's CDR3 is CATSPKYLSASEQETQYF. DNA of the CDR3: TGTGCCACCAGCCCCAAATACCTTAGCGCGAGCGAACAAGAGACCCAGTACTTC. This chain joins TRBV15 and TRBJ2-5, with a weak D call TRBD2 (5 bases). Germline V gene lookup returns CDR1 LNHNV and CDR2 YYDKDF (reference sequence). The V and J ends lost 5 bases and 2 bases respectively, with 24 bases between them. CDR3 size: 18 residues.